This is a list of T cell receptor beta chains from one sample in a study of response to subunit inactivated influenza vaccine. Using its own MiXCR run on the RT-PCR reads, TCRdb lists one record per CDR3 protein. The profile shows some 850,000 distinct CDR3 sequences, under 20% of them singletons. The sample in question was PBMCs from blood, obtained about 5 days after vaccination. The receptors were sampled from a man aged 45-60 years who received an inactivated influenza vaccine. CDR3s include the opening cysteine and the closing phenylalanine or tryptophan. D genes are given only for firm matches. The listing skips clone size in some rows; elsewhere it reads once, few, many or a size class.

clone_size: few
v_call: TRBV5-1
d_call: -
j_call: TRBJ1-2
cdr3_aa: CASSLEGNSNYGYTF
cdr3_nt: TGCGCCAGCAGCTTGGAAGGAAACTCTAACTATGGCTACACCTTC

clone_size: few
v_call: TRBV20-1
d_call: -
j_call: TRBJ1-1
cdr3_aa: CSALPGTLNTEAFF
cdr3_nt: TGCAGTGCTCTGCCCGGGACCTTGAACACTGAAGCTTTCTTT

clone_size: -
v_call: TRBV10-3
d_call: -
j_call: TRBJ2-1
cdr3_aa: CAISESETASYNEQFF
cdr3_nt: TGTGCCATCAGTGAGTCGGAGACGGCATCCTACAATGAGCAGTTCTTC

clone_size: few
v_call: TRBV20-1
d_call: -
j_call: TRBJ2-1
cdr3_aa: CSARDPAVEQFF
cdr3_nt: TGCAGTGCTAGAGATCCAGCGGTTGAGCAGTTCTTC

clone_size: -
v_call: TRBV16
d_call: -
j_call: TRBJ1-1
cdr3_aa: CASSLLKGTVNTEAFF
cdr3_nt: TGTGCCAGCAGCCTTCTTAAAGGGACGGTGAACACTGAAGCTTTCTTT

clone_size: few
v_call: TRBV7-2
d_call: -
j_call: TRBJ1-5
cdr3_aa: CASSLVPDREQPQHF
cdr3_nt: TGTGCCAGCAGCTTAGTCCCGGACAGAGAACAGCCCCAGCATTTT

clone_size: -
v_call: TRBV7-2
d_call: -
j_call: TRBJ2-3
cdr3_aa: CASRLGRGTQYF
cdr3_nt: TGTGCCAGCAGGCTCGGTAGGGGAACGCAGTATTTT

clone_size: few
v_call: TRBV7-9
d_call: -
j_call: TRBJ2-1
cdr3_aa: CASSHTGSYNEQFF
cdr3_nt: TGTGCCAGCAGCCATACCGGGAGCTACAATGAGCAGTTCTTC

clone_size: many
v_call: TRBV20-1
d_call: -
j_call: TRBJ2-1
cdr3_aa: CSARHGSEQFF
cdr3_nt: TGCAGTGCTAGGCACGGTAGTGAGCAGTTCTTC

clone_size: -
v_call: TRBV3-1
d_call: TRBD1
j_call: TRBJ1-2
cdr3_aa: CASSQGQATYGYTF
cdr3_nt: TGTGCCAGCAGCCAGGGACAGGCAACCTATGGCTACACCTTC

clone_size: few
v_call: TRBV7-9
d_call: -
j_call: TRBJ2-5
cdr3_aa: CASSFRSIEETQYF
cdr3_nt: TGTGCCAGCAGCTTTAGAAGCATTGAGGAGACCCAGTACTTC

clone_size: -
v_call: TRBV4-3
d_call: TRBD1
j_call: TRBJ2-7
cdr3_aa: CASSQRTGLAYEQYF
cdr3_nt: TGCGCCAGCAGCCAAAGGACAGGGTTGGCCTACGAGCAGTACTTC

clone_size: -
v_call: TRBV5-6
d_call: TRBD2
j_call: TRBJ2-1
cdr3_aa: CASSFPGTSTNNEQFF
cdr3_nt: TGTGCCAGCAGCTTCCCCGGGACTAGCACGAACAATGAGCAGTTCTTC

clone_size: few
v_call: TRBV12-3/TRBV12-4
d_call: -
j_call: TRBJ2-1
cdr3_aa: CASSPGGGGFIEQFF
cdr3_nt: TGTGCCAGCAGCCCCGGGGGCGGGGGATTTATTGAGCAGTTCTTC

clone_size: few
v_call: TRBV29-1
d_call: -
j_call: TRBJ2-5
cdr3_aa: CSVGDTFQETQYF
cdr3_nt: TGCAGCGTCGGCGACACTTTCCAAGAGACCCAGTACTTC

clone_size: few
v_call: TRBV12-3/TRBV12-4
d_call: TRBD2
j_call: TRBJ2-4
cdr3_aa: CASNAGGLAGGGKNIQYF
cdr3_nt: TGTGCCAGCAACGCCGGGGGACTAGCGGGGGGTGGCAAAAACATTCAGTACTTC

clone_size: -
v_call: TRBV2
d_call: TRBD2
j_call: TRBJ2-7
cdr3_aa: CASSLEREVSSEQYF
cdr3_nt: TGTGCCAGCAGTCTTGAGCGGGAGGTCTCCTCCGAGCAGTACTTC

clone_size: few
v_call: TRBV27
d_call: -
j_call: TRBJ2-7
cdr3_aa: CASSFAGMVEQYF
cdr3_nt: TGTGCCAGCAGTTTTGCAGGGATGGTAGAGCAGTACTTC

clone_size: few
v_call: TRBV5-1
d_call: TRBD1
j_call: TRBJ1-2
cdr3_aa: CASSLRTGDIANYGYTF
cdr3_nt: TGCGCCAGCAGCTTGAGAACAGGGGATATCGCTAACTATGGCTACACCTTC

clone_size: few
v_call: TRBV29-1
d_call: -
j_call: TRBJ2-2
cdr3_aa: CSVYEALTGELFF
cdr3_nt: TGCAGCGTTTATGAGGCACTTACCGGGGAGCTGTTTTTT

clone_size: few
v_call: TRBV10-3
d_call: -
j_call: TRBJ1-2
cdr3_aa: CAIGQINYGYTF
cdr3_nt: TGTGCCATCGGACAAATTAACTATGGCTACACCTTC

clone_size: -
v_call: TRBV7-8
d_call: -
j_call: TRBJ2-7
cdr3_aa: CASSPYPDRMQAEQYF
cdr3_nt: TGTGCCAGCAGTCCATACCCCGACAGGATGCAAGCCGAGCAGTACTTC

clone_size: -
v_call: TRBV6-5
d_call: -
j_call: TRBJ2-5
cdr3_aa: CASSYSMGVETQYF
cdr3_nt: TGTGCCAGCAGTTACTCGATGGGGGTTGAGACCCAGTACTTC

clone_size: -
v_call: TRBV3-1
d_call: -
j_call: TRBJ2-1
cdr3_aa: CASSQGRPAWDEQFF
cdr3_nt: TGTGCCAGCAGCCAAGGGCGGCCAGCTTGGGATGAGCAGTTCTTC

clone_size: many
v_call: TRBV20-1
d_call: -
j_call: TRBJ2-5
cdr3_aa: CSARSPAHFEEQETQYF
cdr3_nt: TGCAGTGCTAGATCCCCGGCCCACTTTGAGGAGCAAGAGACCCAGTACTTC

clone_size: -
v_call: TRBV7-9
d_call: TRBD1
j_call: TRBJ2-5
cdr3_aa: CASSQAGDGQGKTQYF
cdr3_nt: TGTGCCAGCAGCCAGGCCGGGGACGGACAGGGAAAGACCCAGTACTTC

clone_size: few
v_call: TRBV6-5
d_call: TRBD2
j_call: TRBJ2-1
cdr3_aa: CASSYSHSGGAQGEQFF
cdr3_nt: TGTGCCAGCAGTTACTCCCATAGCGGGGGGGCTCAGGGCGAGCAGTTCTTC

clone_size: -
v_call: TRBV6-5
d_call: TRBD2
j_call: TRBJ2-1
cdr3_aa: CASSYSRTRGSYNEQFF
cdr3_nt: TGTGCCAGCAGTTACTCCCGGACTAGAGGGTCCTACAATGAGCAGTTCTTC

clone_size: many
v_call: TRBV12-3/TRBV12-4
d_call: -
j_call: TRBJ1-1
cdr3_aa: CASNLRSVRNTEAFF
cdr3_nt: TGTGCCAGCAACCTCCGTTCTGTCCGGAACACTGAAGCTTTCTTT

clone_size: many
v_call: TRBV29-1
d_call: -
j_call: TRBJ2-1
cdr3_aa: CSAGGQLLLSYNEQFF
cdr3_nt: TGCAGCGCCGGGGGACAGCTCCTCCTATCCTACAATGAGCAGTTCTTC

clone_size: -
v_call: TRBV28
d_call: TRBD1
j_call: TRBJ2-2
cdr3_aa: CASSPLGQALVELFF
cdr3_nt: TGTGCCAGCAGTCCCCTAGGACAGGCGCTAGTGGAGCTGTTTTTT

clone_size: few
v_call: TRBV4-3
d_call: TRBD2
j_call: TRBJ2-2
cdr3_aa: CASSQEKGLAGTGELFF
cdr3_nt: TGCGCCAGCAGCCAAGAAAAGGGACTAGCGGGGACCGGGGAGCTGTTTTTT

clone_size: -
v_call: TRBV18
d_call: -
j_call: TRBJ1-2
cdr3_aa: CASSPSGDGYTF
cdr3_nt: TGTGCCAGCTCACCTTCAGGGGATGGCTACACCTTC

clone_size: few
v_call: TRBV7-2
d_call: -
j_call: TRBJ2-1
cdr3_aa: CASSRSLSYNEQFF
cdr3_nt: TGTGCCAGCAGCCGCAGTCTCTCCTACAATGAGCAGTTCTTC

clone_size: few
v_call: TRBV10-3
d_call: TRBD2
j_call: TRBJ2-3
cdr3_aa: CAISESNGRATDTQYF
cdr3_nt: TGTGCCATCAGTGAGTCGAACGGGAGGGCCACAGATACGCAGTATTTT

clone_size: -
v_call: TRBV6-5
d_call: -
j_call: TRBJ2-3
cdr3_aa: CASSYWRTSTDTQYF
cdr3_nt: TGTGCCAGCAGTTACTGGCGGACCAGCACAGATACGCAGTATTTT

clone_size: -
v_call: TRBV12-3/TRBV12-4
d_call: -
j_call: TRBJ1-1
cdr3_aa: CASSWSGAYTEAFF
cdr3_nt: TGTGCCAGCAGTTGGTCGGGAGCCTACACTGAAGCTTTCTTT

clone_size: few
v_call: TRBV6-2/TRBV6-3
d_call: TRBD1
j_call: TRBJ2-7
cdr3_aa: CASRLRQGFHEQYF
cdr3_nt: TGTGCCAGCAGACTTCGACAGGGATTCCACGAGCAGTACTTC

clone_size: -
v_call: TRBV7-2
d_call: -
j_call: TRBJ2-7
cdr3_aa: CASSLTGRDSYEQYF
cdr3_nt: TGTGCCAGCAGCTTAACGGGACGGGACTCCTACGAGCAGTACTTC

clone_size: -
v_call: TRBV20-1
d_call: -
j_call: TRBJ2-1
cdr3_aa: CSARDAGSSYNEQFF
cdr3_nt: TGCAGTGCTAGAGATGCAGGGAGCTCCTACAATGAGCAGTTCTTC

clone_size: few
v_call: TRBV7-2
d_call: -
j_call: TRBJ1-3
cdr3_aa: CASSLLAGGNTIYF
cdr3_nt: TGTGCCAGCAGCTTACTGGCCGGGGGGAACACCATATATTTT

clone_size: few
v_call: TRBV7-9
d_call: TRBD1
j_call: TRBJ2-7
cdr3_aa: CASSPRPGGYEQYF
cdr3_nt: TGTGCCAGCAGCCCTCGTCCAGGGGGCTACGAGCAGTACTTC

clone_size: many
v_call: TRBV5-1
d_call: TRBD2
j_call: TRBJ2-3
cdr3_aa: CASSSAGSGTDTQYF
cdr3_nt: TGCGCCAGCAGCTCAGCGGGATCCGGCACAGATACGCAGTATTTT

clone_size: few
v_call: TRBV10-3
d_call: TRBD1
j_call: TRBJ2-7
cdr3_aa: CAISEDRDNEQYF
cdr3_nt: TGTGCCATCAGTGAAGACAGGGACAACGAGCAGTACTTC

clone_size: -
v_call: TRBV5-6
d_call: -
j_call: TRBJ2-4
cdr3_aa: CASSLGQGLAKNIQYF
cdr3_nt: TGTGCCAGCAGCTTGGGACAGGGACTAGCCAAAAACATTCAGTACTTC

clone_size: -
v_call: TRBV12-3/TRBV12-4
d_call: TRBD2
j_call: TRBJ2-7
cdr3_aa: CASSLGLAAEQYF
cdr3_nt: TGTGCCAGCAGTTTAGGACTAGCGGCCGAGCAGTACTTC

clone_size: -
v_call: TRBV6-1
d_call: TRBD1
j_call: TRBJ2-1
cdr3_aa: CASRPRQGPHNEQFF
cdr3_nt: TGTGCCAGCAGACCAAGACAGGGGCCCCACAATGAGCAGTTCTTC

clone_size: -
v_call: TRBV4-2
d_call: -
j_call: TRBJ2-1
cdr3_aa: CASSPTIGDEQFF
cdr3_nt: TGTGCCAGCAGCCCTACTATAGGGGATGAGCAGTTCTTC

clone_size: -
v_call: TRBV20-1
d_call: -
j_call: TRBJ2-7
cdr3_aa: CSARRLSYEQYF
cdr3_nt: TGCAGTGCTAGAAGACTATCCTACGAGCAGTACTTC

clone_size: few
v_call: TRBV5-1
d_call: TRBD1
j_call: TRBJ2-7
cdr3_aa: CASRPGQPLYEQYF
cdr3_nt: TGCGCCAGCAGACCGGGACAGCCTCTTTACGAGCAGTACTTC

clone_size: -
v_call: TRBV5-1
d_call: -
j_call: TRBJ1-1
cdr3_aa: CASRGKTNTEAFF
cdr3_nt: TGCGCCAGCAGAGGCAAGACGAACACTGAAGCTTTCTTT

clone_size: -
v_call: TRBV20-1
d_call: -
j_call: TRBJ2-7
cdr3_aa: CSARDGTSYEQYF
cdr3_nt: TGCAGTGCTAGAGATGGGACCTCCTACGAGCAGTACTTC

clone_size: -
v_call: TRBV5-4
d_call: -
j_call: TRBJ2-7
cdr3_aa: CASSPGGGRTSYEQYF
cdr3_nt: TGTGCCAGCAGCCCAGGGGGAGGCCGTACCTCCTACGAGCAGTACTTC

clone_size: few
v_call: TRBV12-3/TRBV12-4
d_call: -
j_call: TRBJ1-1
cdr3_aa: CASPQRRRNTEAFF
cdr3_nt: TGTGCCAGTCCCCAGCGGCGGAGGAACACTGAAGCTTTCTTT

clone_size: -
v_call: TRBV19
d_call: -
j_call: TRBJ1-6
cdr3_aa: CASSISTAYNSPLHF
cdr3_nt: TGTGCCAGTAGTATCAGTACTGCTTATAATTCACCCCTCCACTTT